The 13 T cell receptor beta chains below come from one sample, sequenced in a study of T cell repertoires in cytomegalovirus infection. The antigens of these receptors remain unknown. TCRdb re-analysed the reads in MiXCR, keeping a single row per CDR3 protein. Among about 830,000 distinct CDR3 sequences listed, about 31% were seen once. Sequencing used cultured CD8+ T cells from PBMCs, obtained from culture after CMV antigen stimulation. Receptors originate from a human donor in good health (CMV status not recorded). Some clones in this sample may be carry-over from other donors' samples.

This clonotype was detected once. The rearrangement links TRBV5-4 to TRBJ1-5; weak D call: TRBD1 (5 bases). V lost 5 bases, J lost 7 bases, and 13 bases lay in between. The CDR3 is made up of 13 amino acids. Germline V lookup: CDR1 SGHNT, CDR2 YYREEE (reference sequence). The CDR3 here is CASSGGARQPQHF. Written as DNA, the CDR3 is TGTGCCAGCAGTGGTGGGGCTCGGCAGCCCCAGCATTTT.

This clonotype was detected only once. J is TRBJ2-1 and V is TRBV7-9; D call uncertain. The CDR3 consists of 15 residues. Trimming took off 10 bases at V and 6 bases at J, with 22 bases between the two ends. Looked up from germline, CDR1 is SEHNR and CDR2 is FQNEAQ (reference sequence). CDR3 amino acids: CAIFLPLGEGNEQFF. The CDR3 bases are TGTGCCATTTTCCTCCCATTGGGCGAAGGCAATGAGCAGTTCTTC.

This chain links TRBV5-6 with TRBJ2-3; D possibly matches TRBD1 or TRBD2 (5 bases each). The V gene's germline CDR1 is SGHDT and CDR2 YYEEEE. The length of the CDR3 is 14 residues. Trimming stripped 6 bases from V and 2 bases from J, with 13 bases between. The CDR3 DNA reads TGTGCCAGCACTCCCGGGACGTACACAGATACGCAGTATTTT. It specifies CASTPGTYTDTQYF.

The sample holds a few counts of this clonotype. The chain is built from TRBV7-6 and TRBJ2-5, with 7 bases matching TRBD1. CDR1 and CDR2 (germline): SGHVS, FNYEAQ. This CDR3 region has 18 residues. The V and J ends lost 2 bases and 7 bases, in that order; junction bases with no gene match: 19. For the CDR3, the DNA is TGTGCCAGCAGCTTAAAGGGGGCGACAGGGACACCTTTTGGGACCCAGTACTTC. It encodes CASSLKGATGTPFGTQYF.

The CDR3 protein is CASSSSRGGGVKETQYF. The CDR3 DNA follows: TGTGCCAGCAGTTCTTCCCGGGGCGGGGGGGTAAAAGAGACCCAGTACTTC. The chain recombines TRBV6-6 with TRBJ2-5; 9 bases line up with TRBD2. V lost 4 bases, J lost 3 bases, and 12 bases stayed unmatched. Germline-derived CDR1 and CDR2 are MNHNY and SVGAGI (reference sequence). The CDR3 contains 17 residues.

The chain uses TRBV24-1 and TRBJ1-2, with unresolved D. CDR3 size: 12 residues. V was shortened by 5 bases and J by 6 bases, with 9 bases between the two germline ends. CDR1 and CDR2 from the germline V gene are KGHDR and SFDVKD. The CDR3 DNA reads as TGTGCCACCAGTGGCGCCCAGGATGGCTACACCTTC. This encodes CATSGAQDGYTF.

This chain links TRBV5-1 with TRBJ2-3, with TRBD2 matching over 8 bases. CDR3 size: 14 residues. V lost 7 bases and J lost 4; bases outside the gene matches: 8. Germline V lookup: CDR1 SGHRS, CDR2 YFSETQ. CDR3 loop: CASVGDGGADTQYF. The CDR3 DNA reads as TGCGCCAGCGTAGGGGACGGGGGGGCAGATACGCAGTATTTT.

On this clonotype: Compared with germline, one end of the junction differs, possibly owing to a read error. CDR3 loop: CANSSGTTNTGELFF. The CDR3 DNA reads TGTGCCAACAGTTCCGGGACAACGAACACCGGGGAGCTGTTTTTT. This chain uses TRBV28 with TRBJ2-2, with D perhaps matching TRBD1 (6 bases). The CDR3 extends over 15 amino acids. The germline gives CDR1 MDHEN, CDR2 SYDVKM.

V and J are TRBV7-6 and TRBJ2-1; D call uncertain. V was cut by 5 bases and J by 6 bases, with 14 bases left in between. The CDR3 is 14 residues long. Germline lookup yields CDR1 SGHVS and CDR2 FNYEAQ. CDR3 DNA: TGTGCCAGCAGCCCACCCCGGGTCCCCAATGAGCAGTTCTTC. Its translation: CASSPPRVPNEQFF.

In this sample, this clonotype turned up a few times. The CDR3 loop reads CASSPEHRGYNEQFF. CDR3 nucleotides: TGTGCCAGCAGCCCCGAGCACAGGGGGTACAATGAGCAGTTCTTC. The chain carries TRBV7-9 and TRBJ2-1; TRBD1 agrees at 8 bases. CDR1 and CDR2 from the germline V gene are SEHNR and FQNEAQ (reference sequence). The CDR3 has 15 amino acids. V was clipped by 5 bases and J by 4 bases; unmatched bases: 7.

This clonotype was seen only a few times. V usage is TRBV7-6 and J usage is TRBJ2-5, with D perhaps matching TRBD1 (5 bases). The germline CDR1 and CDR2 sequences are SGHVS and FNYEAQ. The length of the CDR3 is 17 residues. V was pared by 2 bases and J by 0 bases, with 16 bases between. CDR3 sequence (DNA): TGTGCCAGCAGCTTAAGCACAGACAGATTATACCAAGAGACCCAGTACTTC. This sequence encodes CASSLSTDRLYQETQYF. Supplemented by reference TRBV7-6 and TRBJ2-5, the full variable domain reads GAGVSQSPRYKVTKRGQDVALRCDPISGHVSLYWYRQALGQGPEFLTYFNYEAQQDKSGLPNDRFSAERPEGSISTLTIQRTEQRDSAMYRCASSLSTDRLYQETQYFGPGTRLLVL.

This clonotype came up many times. The CDR3 protein is CASSPRTVNTGELFF. Here the CDR3 DNA reads TGTGCCAGCAGCCCGAGGACGGTGAACACCGGGGAGCTGTTTTTT. J is TRBJ2-2 and V is TRBV7-2; D is unclear. Germline V gene sequence: CDR1 SGHTA, CDR2 FQGNSA. V dropped 5 bases and J dropped 1 base, with 11 bases sitting between them. This CDR3 comprises 15 residues.

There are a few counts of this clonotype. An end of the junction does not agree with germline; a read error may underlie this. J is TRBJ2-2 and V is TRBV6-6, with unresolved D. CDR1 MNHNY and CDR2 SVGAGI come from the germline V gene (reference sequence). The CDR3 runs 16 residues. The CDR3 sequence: CASSYAPDGYTGELFF. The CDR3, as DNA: TGTGCCAGCAGTTACGCTCCGGACGGTTACACTGGGGAGCTGTTTTTT.